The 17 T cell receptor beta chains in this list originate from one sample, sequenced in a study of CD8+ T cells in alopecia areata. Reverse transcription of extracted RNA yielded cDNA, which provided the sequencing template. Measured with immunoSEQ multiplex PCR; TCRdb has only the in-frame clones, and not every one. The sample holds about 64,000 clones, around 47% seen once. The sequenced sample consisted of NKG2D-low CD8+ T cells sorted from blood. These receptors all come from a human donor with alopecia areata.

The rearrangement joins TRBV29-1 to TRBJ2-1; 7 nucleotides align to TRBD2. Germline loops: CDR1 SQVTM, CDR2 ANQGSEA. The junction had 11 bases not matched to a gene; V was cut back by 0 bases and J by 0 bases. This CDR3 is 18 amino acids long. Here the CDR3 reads CSVEDPSSGLSSYNEQFF. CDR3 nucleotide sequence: TGCAGCGTTGAAGACCCATCTAGCGGTTTGAGCTCCTACAATGAGCAGTTCTTC.

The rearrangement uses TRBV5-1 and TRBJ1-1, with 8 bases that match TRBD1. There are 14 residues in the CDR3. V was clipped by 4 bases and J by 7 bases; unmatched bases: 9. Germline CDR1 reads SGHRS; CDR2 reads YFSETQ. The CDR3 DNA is TGCGCCAGCAGCCCTTGGACAGGGAAGGGTGAAGCTTTCTTT. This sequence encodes CASSPWTGKGEAFF.

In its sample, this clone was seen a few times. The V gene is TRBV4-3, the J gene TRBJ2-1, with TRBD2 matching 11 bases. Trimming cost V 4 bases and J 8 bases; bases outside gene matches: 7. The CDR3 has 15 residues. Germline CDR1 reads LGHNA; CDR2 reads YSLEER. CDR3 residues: CASSPLAGGSHEQFF. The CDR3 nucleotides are TGCGCCAGCAGCCCGCTAGCGGGGGGTTCCCATGAGCAGTTCTTC.

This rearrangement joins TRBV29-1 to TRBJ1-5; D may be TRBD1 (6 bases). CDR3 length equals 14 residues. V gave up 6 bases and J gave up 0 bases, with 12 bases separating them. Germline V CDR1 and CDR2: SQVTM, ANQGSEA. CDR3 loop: CSVSPGDSNQPQHF. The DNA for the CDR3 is TGCAGCGTGTCCCCAGGGGATAGCAATCAGCCCCAGCATTTT.

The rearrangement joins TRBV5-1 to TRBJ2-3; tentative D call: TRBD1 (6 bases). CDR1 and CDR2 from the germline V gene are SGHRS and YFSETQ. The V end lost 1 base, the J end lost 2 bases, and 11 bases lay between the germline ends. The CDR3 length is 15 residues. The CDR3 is CASSLSGVSTDTQYF. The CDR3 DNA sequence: TGCGCCAGCAGCTTGTCAGGGGTTTCCACAGATACGCAGTATTTT.

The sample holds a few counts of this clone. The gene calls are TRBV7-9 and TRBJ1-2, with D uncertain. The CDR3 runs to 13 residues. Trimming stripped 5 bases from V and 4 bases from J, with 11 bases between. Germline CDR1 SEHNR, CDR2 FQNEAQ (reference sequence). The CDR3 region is CASSPVGSYGYTF. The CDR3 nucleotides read TGTGCCAGCAGCCCCGTCGGGAGCTATGGCTACACCTTC.

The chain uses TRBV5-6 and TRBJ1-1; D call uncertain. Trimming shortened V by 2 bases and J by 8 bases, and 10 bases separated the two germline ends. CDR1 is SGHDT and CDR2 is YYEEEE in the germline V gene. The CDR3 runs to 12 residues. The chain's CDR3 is CASSLSKGEAFF. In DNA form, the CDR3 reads TGTGCCAGCAGCTTATCGAAAGGGGAAGCTTTCTTT.

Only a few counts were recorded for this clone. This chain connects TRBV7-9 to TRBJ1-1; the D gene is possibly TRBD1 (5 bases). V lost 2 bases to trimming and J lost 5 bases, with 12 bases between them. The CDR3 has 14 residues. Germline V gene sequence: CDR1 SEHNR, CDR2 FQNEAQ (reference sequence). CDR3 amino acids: CASSLTGGRTEAFF. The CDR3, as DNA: TGTGCCAGCAGCTTAACTGGGGGTAGGACTGAAGCTTTCTTT.

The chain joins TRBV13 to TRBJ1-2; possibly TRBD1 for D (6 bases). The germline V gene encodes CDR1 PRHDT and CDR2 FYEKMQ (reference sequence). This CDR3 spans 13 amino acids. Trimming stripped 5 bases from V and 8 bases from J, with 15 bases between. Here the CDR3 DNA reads TGTGCCAGCAGCCGGGGGCAGATTGAGGGCTACACCTTC. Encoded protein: CASSRGQIEGYTF.

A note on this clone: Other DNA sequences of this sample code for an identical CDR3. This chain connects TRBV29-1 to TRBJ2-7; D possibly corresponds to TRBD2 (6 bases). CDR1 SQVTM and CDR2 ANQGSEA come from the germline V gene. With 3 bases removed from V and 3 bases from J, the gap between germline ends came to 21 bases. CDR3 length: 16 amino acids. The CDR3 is CSVDGEEGHPGYEQYF. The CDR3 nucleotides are TGCAGCGTTGATGGTGAGGAGGGCCACCCCGGCTACGAGCAGTACTTC.

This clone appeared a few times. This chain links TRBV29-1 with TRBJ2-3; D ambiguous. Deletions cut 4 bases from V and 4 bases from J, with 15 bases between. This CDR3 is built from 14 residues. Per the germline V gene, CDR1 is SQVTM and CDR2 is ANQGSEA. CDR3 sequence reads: CSVVLAGGPDTQYF. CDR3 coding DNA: TGCAGCGTTGTATTGGCCGGCGGTCCAGATACGCAGTATTTT.

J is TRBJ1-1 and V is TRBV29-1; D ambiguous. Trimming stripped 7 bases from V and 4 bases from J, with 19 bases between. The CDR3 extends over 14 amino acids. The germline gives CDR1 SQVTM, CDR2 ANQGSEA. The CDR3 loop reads CSALRIGSSTEAFF. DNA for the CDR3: TGCAGCGCCCTACGTATCGGGAGTAGCACTGAAGCTTTCTTT.

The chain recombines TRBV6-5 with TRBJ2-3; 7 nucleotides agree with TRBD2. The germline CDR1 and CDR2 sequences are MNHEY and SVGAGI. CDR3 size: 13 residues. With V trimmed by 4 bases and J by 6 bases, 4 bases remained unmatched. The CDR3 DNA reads TGTGCCAGCAGTTTGAACGGGAGGGATACGCAGTATTTT. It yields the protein CASSLNGRDTQYF.

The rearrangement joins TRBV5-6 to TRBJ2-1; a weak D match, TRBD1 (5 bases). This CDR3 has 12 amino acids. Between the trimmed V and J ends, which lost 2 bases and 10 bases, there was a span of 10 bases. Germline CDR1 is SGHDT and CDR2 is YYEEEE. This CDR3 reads CASSFIGAEQFF. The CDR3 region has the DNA TGTGCCAGCAGCTTTATTGGGGCAGAGCAGTTCTTC.

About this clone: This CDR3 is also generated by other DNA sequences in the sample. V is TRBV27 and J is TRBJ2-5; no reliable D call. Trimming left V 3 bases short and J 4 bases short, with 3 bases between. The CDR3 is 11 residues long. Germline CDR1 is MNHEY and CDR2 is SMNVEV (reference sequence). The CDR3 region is CASSFRETQYF. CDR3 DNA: TGTGCCAGCAGTTTTCGAGAGACCCAGTACTTC.

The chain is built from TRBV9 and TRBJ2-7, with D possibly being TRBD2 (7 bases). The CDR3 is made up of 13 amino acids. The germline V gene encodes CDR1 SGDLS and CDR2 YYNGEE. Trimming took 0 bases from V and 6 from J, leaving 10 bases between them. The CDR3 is CASSVGGGGEQYF. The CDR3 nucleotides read TGTGCCAGCAGCGTAGGGGGGGGCGGCGAGCAGTACTTC.

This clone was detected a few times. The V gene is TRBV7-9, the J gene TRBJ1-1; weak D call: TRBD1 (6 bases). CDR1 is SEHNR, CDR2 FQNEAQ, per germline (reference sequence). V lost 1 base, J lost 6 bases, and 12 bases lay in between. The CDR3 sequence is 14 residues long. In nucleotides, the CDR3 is TGTGCCAGCAGCTTAGTACAGGGAGCGGCTGAAGCTTTCTTT. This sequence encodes CASSLVQGAAEAFF.